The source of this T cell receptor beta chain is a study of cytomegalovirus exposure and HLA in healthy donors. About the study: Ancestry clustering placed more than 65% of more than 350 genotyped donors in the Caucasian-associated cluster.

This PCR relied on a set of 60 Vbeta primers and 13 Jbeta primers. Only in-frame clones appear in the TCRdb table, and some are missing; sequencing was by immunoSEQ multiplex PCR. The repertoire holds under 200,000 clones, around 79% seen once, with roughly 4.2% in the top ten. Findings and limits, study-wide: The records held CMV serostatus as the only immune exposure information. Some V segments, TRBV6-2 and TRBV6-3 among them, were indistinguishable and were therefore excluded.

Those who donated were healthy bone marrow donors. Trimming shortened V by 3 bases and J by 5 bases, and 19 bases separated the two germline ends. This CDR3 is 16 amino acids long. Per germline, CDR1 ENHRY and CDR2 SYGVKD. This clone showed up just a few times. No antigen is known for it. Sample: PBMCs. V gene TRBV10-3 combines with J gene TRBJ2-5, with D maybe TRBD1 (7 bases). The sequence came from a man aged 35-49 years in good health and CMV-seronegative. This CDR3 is CAISERQGGGGETQYF. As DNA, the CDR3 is TGTGCCATCAGTGAAAGACAGGGCGGTGGAGGGGAGACCCAGTACTTC.